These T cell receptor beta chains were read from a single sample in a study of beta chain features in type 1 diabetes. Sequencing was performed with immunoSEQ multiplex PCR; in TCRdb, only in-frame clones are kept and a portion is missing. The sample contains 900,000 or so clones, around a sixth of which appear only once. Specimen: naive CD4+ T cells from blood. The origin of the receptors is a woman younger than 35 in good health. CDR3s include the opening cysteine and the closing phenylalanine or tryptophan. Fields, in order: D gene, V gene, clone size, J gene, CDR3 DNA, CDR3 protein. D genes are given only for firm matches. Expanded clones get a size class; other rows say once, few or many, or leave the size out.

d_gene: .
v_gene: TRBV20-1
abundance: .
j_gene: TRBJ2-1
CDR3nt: TGCAGTGCTAGGTTTTCCGGCGGGTTCTTC
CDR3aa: CSARFSGGFF

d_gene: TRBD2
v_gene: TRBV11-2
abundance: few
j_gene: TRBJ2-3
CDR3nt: TGTGCCAGCAGCTTGGGTAGCGGGACTAGCACAGATACGCAGTATTTT
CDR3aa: CASSLGSGTSTDTQYF

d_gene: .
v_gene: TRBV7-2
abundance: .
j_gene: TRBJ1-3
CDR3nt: TGTGCCAGCAGCTTAACCAGCTCTGGAAACACCATATATTTT
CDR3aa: CASSLTSSGNTIYF

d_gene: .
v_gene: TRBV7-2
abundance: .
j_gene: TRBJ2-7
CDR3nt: TGTGCCAGCAGCTTTGGTAGGGCGGCCTACGAGCAGTACTTC
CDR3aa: CASSFGRAAYEQYF

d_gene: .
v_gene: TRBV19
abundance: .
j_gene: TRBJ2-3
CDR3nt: TGTGCCAGTAGCGGGATAAGCACAGATACGCAGTATTTT
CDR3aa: CASSGISTDTQYF

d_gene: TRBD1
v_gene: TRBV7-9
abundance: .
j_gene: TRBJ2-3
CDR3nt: TGTGCCAGCAGCCGAAGACAGGGGGCCTGGGCAGATACGCAGTATTTT
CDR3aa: CASSRRQGAWADTQYF

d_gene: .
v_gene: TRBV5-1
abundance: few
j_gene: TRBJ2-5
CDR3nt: TGCGCCAGCAGCTTGGGAGCAAAAGAGACCCAGTACTTC
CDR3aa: CASSLGAKETQYF

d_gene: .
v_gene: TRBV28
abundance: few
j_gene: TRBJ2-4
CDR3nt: TGTGCCAGCAGACGACCGGGTGGGGGAGCCAAAAACATTCAGTACTTC
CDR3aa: CASRRPGGGAKNIQYF

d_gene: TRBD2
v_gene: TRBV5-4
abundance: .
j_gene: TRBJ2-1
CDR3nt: TGTGCCAGCAGCTTTGCGGGAGGTAATTTGGGTGAGCAGTTCTTC
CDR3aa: CASSFAGGNLGEQFF

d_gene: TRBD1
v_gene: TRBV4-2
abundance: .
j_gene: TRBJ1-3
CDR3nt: TGTGCCAGCAGCCAGGGGACAGGGGCCCGACTCGGAAACACCATATATTTT
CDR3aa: CASSQGTGARLGNTIYF